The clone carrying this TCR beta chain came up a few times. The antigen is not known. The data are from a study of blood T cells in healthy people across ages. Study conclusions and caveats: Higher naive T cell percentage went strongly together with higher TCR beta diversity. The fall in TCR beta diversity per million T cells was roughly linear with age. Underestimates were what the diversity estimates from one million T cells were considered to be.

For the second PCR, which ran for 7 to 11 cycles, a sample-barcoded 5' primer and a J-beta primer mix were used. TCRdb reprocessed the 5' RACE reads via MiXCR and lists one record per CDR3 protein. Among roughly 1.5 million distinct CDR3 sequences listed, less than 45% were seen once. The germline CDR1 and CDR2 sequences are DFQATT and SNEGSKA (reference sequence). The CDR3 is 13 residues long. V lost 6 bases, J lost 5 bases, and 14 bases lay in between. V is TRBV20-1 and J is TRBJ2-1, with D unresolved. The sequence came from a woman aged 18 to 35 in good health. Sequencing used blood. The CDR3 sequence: CSASSQLDNEQFF. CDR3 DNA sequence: TGCAGTGCCAGTTCACAACTGGACAATGAGCAGTTCTTC.